The clone carrying this T cell receptor beta chain was detected ten times or more. Its antigen is unidentified. This entry is derived from a study of prognosis after radiotherapy for stage I lung cancer. Study-wide context: No significant progression was observed in roughly 15 patients, whereas a few developed distant metastases a median of approximately seven months after radiotherapy.

With two-round multiplex PCR, TCR beta CDR3 sequences were amplified from genomic DNA. Used in first-round PCR were primers specific to each TRBV and TRBJ gene. TCRdb independently ran MiXCR on the multiplex PCR reads; one entry per CDR3 protein. Found here are approximately 30,000 distinct CDR3 sequences, around a third of them singletons; the top ten hold roughly 12%. Study-level results: Reportedly, patients with and without metastases differed in TRBV and TRBJ gene usage. Patients who developed distant metastases had lower Shannon entropy after stereotactic body radiation therapy. Patients given stereotactic body radiation therapy showed fewer unique TCR clones afterward, median 10,088 versus 6,861.

CDR1 and CDR2 from the germline V gene are MNHNS and SASEGT. The CDR3 runs to 14 residues. The V gene lost 6 bases and the J gene lost 7 bases, with 16 bases spanning the gap. The clonotype was recovered from a donor at least 50 years old with non-small cell lung cancer. This specimen consisted of PBMCs, obtained before or after stereotactic body radiation therapy (not recorded which). The J gene is TRBJ1-5, the V gene TRBV6-1, with a weak D call TRBD1 (5 bases). The CDR3 is CASRRALGEQPQHF. The CDR3 coding sequence is TGTGCCAGCAGGAGGGCCTTGGGGGAACAGCCCCAGCATTTT.